This T cell receptor beta chain was documented in a study of T cells in Graves' hyperthyroidism and ophthalmopathy. A note on this clonotype: Antigen: not known.

From RNA transcripts, TCR beta CDR3 regions were amplified. HTBI primers drove first-round RT-PCR of the TCR CDR3. TCRdb re-analysed the multiplex PCR reads in MiXCR, keeping a single row per CDR3 protein. The sample has roughly 330,000 distinct CDR3 sequences, 16% seen once. Overall study findings and caveats: Also found in blood were most expanded thyroid clonotypes above 0.001.

Germline trimming cut 5 bases from V and 12 bases from J; bases unmatched to any gene: 8. There are 12 residues in the CDR3. Germline V gene data show CDR1 as MDHEN and CDR2 as SYDVKM. Sequencing was carried out using blood. The TCR sequence derives from a young man with Graves' hyperthyroidism. The chain has TRBV28 and TRBJ2-5, with 8 bases that match TRBD2. The CDR3 nucleotides are TGTGCCAGCAGTCGGGAGGGAGGACTCAAGTACTTC. Its translation: CASSREGGLKYF. The whole variable domain, remainder taken from reference TRBV28 and TRBJ2-5, is DVKVTQSSRYLVKRTGEKVFLECVQDMDHENMFWYRQDPGLGLRLIYFSYDVKMKEKGDIPEGYSVSREKKERFSLILESASTNQTSMYLCASSREGGLKYFGPGTRLLVL.